Listed below are T cell receptor beta chains from one sample, sequenced in a study of T cell responses to AZD1222 COVID-19 vaccine. Profiling relied on immunoSEQ multiplex PCR, and the TCRdb table lists in-frame clones only, not all of them. The sample lists around 120,000 clones; about 91% were seen once. This specimen consisted of peripheral blood, obtained on day 0 of AZD1222 vaccination. Receptors were obtained from an adult in good health. Each CDR3 is given with its conserved first and last residue. Fields, in order: V gene, J gene, CDR3 protein.

TRBV3-1/TRBV3-2	TRBJ1-4	CASSQGQGREKLFF
TRBV9	TRBJ1-6	CASSPRDSNSPLHF
TRBV4-3	TRBJ2-1	CASSPLGLNNEQFF
TRBV27	TRBJ2-7	CASSFGAGANYEQYF
TRBV7-8	TRBJ2-3	CASSSRLAGVGVGTDTQYF
TRBV10-3	TRBJ2-5	CAISRGTGETQYF
TRBV6-5	TRBJ1-4	CASRGGATNEKLFF
TRBV19	TRBJ1-6	CASSGYRTGLGPLHF
TRBV2	TRBJ2-7	CASRGSPRGEQYF
TRBV6-4	TRBJ2-3	CASSRTGFSTDTQYF
TRBV29-1	TRBJ2-7	CSVEAGAYEQYF
TRBV12-3/TRBV12-4	TRBJ1-2	CASSRTSYGYTF
TRBV24-1	TRBJ1-5	CATGEGNQPQHF
TRBV10-3	TRBJ1-3	CAITPTAGASGNTIYF
TRBV27	TRBJ1-2	CASSFGGTDYGYTF
TRBV6-5	TRBJ1-1	CASSYSGTGTEGEAFF
TRBV5-1	TRBJ1-4	CASRREATNEKLFF
TRBV6-1	TRBJ2-7	CASSEFVSGSFSYEQYF
TRBV7-9	TRBJ1-2	CASSLDAGISRYGYTF
TRBV4-2	TRBJ1-5	CASSQVPSQPQHF
TRBV29-1	TRBJ2-3	CSVPKGPGADTQYF
TRBV24-1	TRBJ1-3	CATSDLGTFGNTIYF
TRBV12-3/TRBV12-4	TRBJ1-4	CASTPYLGEKLFF
TRBV9	TRBJ2-7	CASSVGARAYEQYF
TRBV18	TRBJ1-2	CASSPPGGVYGYTF
TRBV4-3	TRBJ2-7	CASSQVLSSGSSLAYEQYF
TRBV19	TRBJ2-7	CASSTVASYEQYF
TRBV18	TRBJ2-7	CASSRDRNSYEQYF
TRBV5-4	TRBJ1-2	CASRGDSYGYTF
TRBV2	TRBJ1-1	CASRGRVATEAFF
TRBV19	TRBJ2-7	CASRSGTDSYEQYF
TRBV6-5	TRBJ2-1	CASSYSSYNEQFF
TRBV10-3	TRBJ2-1	CAISGLAGGSEQFF
TRBV7-3	TRBJ2-3	CASSSTSGRGDTQYF
TRBV6-5	TRBJ1-1	CASSTGDSNTEAFF
TRBV28	TRBJ1-2	CASSLEGPGDGLRGYTF
TRBV14	TRBJ2-7	CASSPTSTWGLNSYEQYF
TRBV5-8	TRBJ2-2	CASSLLGPGELFF
TRBV6-5	TRBJ1-1	CASKKGPATEAFF
TRBV13	TRBJ2-1	CASSPGLSYNEQFF
TRBV4-2	TRBJ1-1	CASSQVAGFRSPGEGAFF
TRBV7-9	TRBJ1-5	CASSFGENQPQHF
TRBV18	TRBJ1-5	CASSPTGTGNNQPQHF
TRBV11-2	TRBJ1-3	CASSFGDTIYF
TRBV29-1	TRBJ1-6	CSAGDREGSPLHF
TRBV2	TRBJ1-6	CASSELHNSPLHF
TRBV29-1	TRBJ2-7	CSVESGTQSYEQYF
TRBV4-1	TRBJ2-7	CASRDRGYEQYF
TRBV6-5	TRBJ1-5	CASIQAFGQPQHF
TRBV30	TRBJ1-1	CAWNPDMNTEAFF
TRBV2	TRBJ1-2	CASSSNPGQGATYYGYTF
TRBV19	TRBJ2-7	CASSKGLAGDEQYF
TRBV24-1	TRBJ1-5	CATSLGSGQPQHF
TRBV15	TRBJ2-2	CATSRIVLDTGELFF
TRBV2	TRBJ2-3	CASTYTDTQYF
TRBV3-1/TRBV3-2	TRBJ1-5	CASSQVWENQPQHF
TRBV5-5	TRBJ2-2	CASSTLPRERENFGELFF
TRBV29-1	TRBJ1-2	CSVATASPTF
TRBV25-1	TRBJ1-2	CASSENRGANYGYTF